A selection of T cell receptor beta chains follows, all from one sample in a study of blood T cell repertoires in COVID-19. The method was immunoSEQ multiplex PCR; TCRdb's version includes in-frame clones alone and lacks a portion of them. The sample lists approximately 150,000 clones, 85% occurring once. The sample was peripheral blood. The receptors here all came from a woman between 50 and 59 years old with COVID-19, enrolled during active disease. CDR3s include the opening cysteine and the closing phenylalanine or tryptophan. D genes are given only for firm matches. Only some rows state a clone size, as once, few, many or a class for expanded clones.

D,J,size,V,CDR3,DNA
TRBD1,TRBJ2-7,-,TRBV7-3,CASQGQELSSYEQYF,TGTGCCAGTCAAGGACAGGAGTTGAGCTCCTACGAGCAGTACTTC
-,TRBJ1-5,-,TRBV11-2,CASSLFGRAQGPQHF,TGTGCCAGCAGCTTATTTGGCAGGGCCCAGGGCCCCCAGCATTTT
-,TRBJ2-3,-,TRBV12-3/TRBV12-4,CASRDLNTDTQYF,TGTGCCAGCCGGGACTTAAACACAGATACGCAGTATTTT
-,TRBJ1-2,-,TRBV12-3/TRBV12-4,CASSVVSYGYTF,TGTGCCAGCAGCGTGGTGAGCTATGGCTACACCTTC
TRBD2,TRBJ2-7,-,TRBV27,CASSLTGGPYEQYF,TGTGCCAGCAGTTTAACGGGGGGGCCATACGAGCAGTACTTC
TRBD1,TRBJ2-7,few,TRBV4-2,CASRHTGGPYEQYF,TGTGCCAGCAGGCATACAGGGGGCCCCTACGAGCAGTACTTC
TRBD2,TRBJ2-1,-,TRBV9,CASSVATKGLAGYNEQFF,TGTGCCAGCAGCGTAGCTACTAAAGGACTAGCGGGGTACAATGAGCAGTTCTTC
-,TRBJ2-3,-,TRBV7-2,CASSPWGGTDTQYF,TGTGCCAGCAGCCCGTGGGGGGGCACAGATACGCAGTATTTT
-,TRBJ2-7,once,TRBV30,CAWSRDYEQYF,TGTGCCTGGAGCAGGGATTACGAGCAGTACTTC
-,TRBJ1-2,-,TRBV29-1,CSERDTTNYGYTF,TGCAGCGAAAGGGACACCACAAACTATGGCTACACCTTC
TRBD1,TRBJ1-4,-,TRBV5-6,CASSLRGTGATNEKLFF,TGTGCCAGCAGCTTGCGGGGGACAGGTGCAACTAATGAAAAACTGTTTTTT
-,TRBJ2-2,few,TRBV10-3,CAISASNTGELFF,TGTGCCATCAGTGCCTCGAACACCGGGGAGCTGTTTTTT
-,TRBJ1-2,-,TRBV27,CASSRSGGEQPGYTF,TGTGCCAGCAGTCGGAGCGGGGGGGAGCAGCCTGGCTACACCTTC
TRBD1,TRBJ1-6,-,TRBV12-5,CASALGQGARSPLHF,TGTGCTAGTGCCTTGGGACAGGGGGCTCGCTCACCCCTCCACTTT
TRBD1,TRBJ1-2,-,TRBV27,CASSGRQGAYGYTF,TGTGCCAGCAGTGGGAGACAGGGCGCCTATGGCTACACCTTC
-,TRBJ2-2,-,TRBV7-3,CASSLTAPGTGELFF,TGTGCCAGCAGCTTAACCGCCCCGGGGACCGGGGAGCTGTTTTTT
TRBD2,TRBJ2-5,-,TRBV4-1,CASSPLNFLAGGQETQYF,TGCGCCAGCAGCCCCCTCAATTTTCTAGCGGGGGGGCAAGAGACCCAGTACTTC
-,TRBJ1-5,-,TRBV6-4,CASSRLNQPQHF,TGTGCCAGCAGCAGGTTAAATCAGCCCCAGCATTTT
-,TRBJ1-2,-,TRBV7-3,CAIPGGYTF,TGTGCCATTCCGGGGGGCTACACCTTC
TRBD1,TRBJ2-2,-,TRBV5-1,CASSFGTGTGELFF,TGCGCCAGCAGCTTCGGGACAGGGACCGGGGAGCTGTTTTTT
-,TRBJ2-1,-,TRBV19,CASSIADEQFF,TGTGCCAGTAGTATTGCGGATGAGCAGTTCTTC
TRBD2,TRBJ2-1,few,TRBV4-2,CASSYPGGDNEQFF,TGTGCCAGCAGCTATCCCGGGGGGGACAATGAGCAGTTCTTC
TRBD1,TRBJ1-1,-,TRBV6-5,CASSRGDRNTEAFF,TGTGCCAGCAGCCGAGGGGACAGGAACACTGAAGCTTTCTTT
-,TRBJ1-5,-,TRBV3-1/TRBV3-2,CASSQGLNQPQHF,TGTGCCAGCAGCCAAGGGCTCAATCAGCCCCAGCATTTT
-,TRBJ1-1,-,TRBV12-3/TRBV12-4,CASRPQELGGAFF,TGTGCCAGCAGACCCCAGGAATTGGGGGGAGCTTTCTTT
-,TRBJ1-2,-,TRBV5-6,CASSLCSAGVNWYGYTF,TGTGCCAGCAGCTTGTGTTCGGCGGGGGTTAACTGGTATGGCTACACCTTC